This section outlines one T cell receptor (beta chain) sequence together with its context. The sample originates from a study of cytomegalovirus exposure and HLA in healthy donors. The PCR used 60 Vbeta and 13 Jbeta primers. TCRdb keeps only in-frame clones here, not all; method: immunoSEQ multiplex PCR. The data contain 100,000 or so clones, roughly 76% of them singletons. Sequencing used PBMCs. This clonotype was obtained from a man between 25 and 39 years old in good health and CMV-seropositive.

The CDR3 region has the DNA TGCGCCAGCAGGACCGGGACTGAACCCTACAATGAGCAGTTCTTC. This sequence encodes CASRTGTEPYNEQFF. The chain combines TRBV5-1 with TRBJ2-1; D is perhaps TRBD2 (6 bases). Germline V gene lookup returns CDR1 SGHRS and CDR2 YFSETQ. The CDR3 has 15 amino acids. V was shortened by 5 bases and J by 2 bases, with 14 bases between the two germline ends.